The 27 T cell receptor beta chains below come from one sample, sequenced in a study of identical twins. MiXCR, applied by TCRdb to the 5' RACE reads, yields one record per CDR3 protein. The table shows about 1.7 million distinct CDR3 sequences, with less than 35% occurring only once. Source material: cord blood. The receptors stem from a newborn girl in good health.

The chain is built from TRBV7-2 and TRBJ2-7; D ambiguous. Matching the DNA end better, TRBJ2-5 makes the J call doubtful. The CDR3 extends over 13 amino acids. Germline V gives CDR1 SGHTA, CDR2 FQGNSA. The CDR3 sequence is CASSFGFSETQYF. In nucleotides, the CDR3 is TGTGCCAGCAGCTTTGGGTTTTCCGAGACCCAGTACTTC.

This sequence joins TRBV20-1 and TRBJ2-5; 15 bases are shared with TRBD2. The CDR3 runs 17 residues. Germline CDR1 DFQATT, CDR2 SNEGSKA (reference sequence). Losses at the gene ends were 4 bases for V and 0 bases for J; bases not matched to a gene: 6. CDR3 sequence: CSATTGTSGRYQETQYF. The CDR3 DNA reads as TGCAGTGCTACGACCGGGACTAGCGGGAGGTACCAAGAGACCCAGTACTTC.

This clonotype appeared a single time. The V call is TRBV13, the J call TRBJ2-1, with 8 positions matching TRBD1. The CDR3 is 14 residues long. Germline CDR1 is PRHDT and CDR2 is FYEKMQ (reference sequence). Trimming cost V 8 bases and J 0 bases; bases outside gene matches: 3. The CDR3 spells CASLGTGSYNEQFF. Here the CDR3 DNA reads TGTGCCAGCCTCGGGACAGGCTCCTACAATGAGCAGTTCTTC.

As DNA, the CDR3 is TGTGCCAGCAGCTTAAAGATCTCCTACGAGCAGTACTTC. Translation gives CASSLKISYEQYF. This chain uses TRBV7-2 with TRBJ2-7; no definite D call. The CDR3 is made up of 13 amino acids. The germline gives CDR1 SGHTA, CDR2 FQGNSA. The V and J ends lost 2 bases and 0 bases respectively, with 5 bases between them. Full variable domain (outside the CDR3, taken from reference TRBV7-2 and TRBJ2-7): GAGVSQSPSNKVTEKGKDVELRCDPISGHTALYWYRQSLGQGLEFLIYFQGNSAPDKSGLPSDRFSAERTGGSVSTLTIQRTQQEDSAVYLCASSLKISYEQYFGPGTRLTVT.

This clonotype has only a few counts. The rearrangement links TRBV20-1 to TRBJ2-7, with 14 bases that match TRBD2. Germline V gene data show CDR1 as DFQATT and CDR2 as SNEGSKA (reference sequence). The CDR3 runs 14 residues. V shed 3 bases, J shed 4 bases, and the junction held 2 bases outside the gene matches. The CDR3 loop is CSASWTSGGYEQYF. CDR3 DNA sequence: TGCAGTGCTAGCTGGACTAGCGGGGGGTACGAGCAGTACTTC.

The rearrangement links TRBV29-1 to TRBJ1-2; D unresolved. Germline V CDR1 and CDR2: SQVTM, ANQGSEA. V was pared by 7 bases and J by 0 bases, with 12 bases between. This CDR3 is 13 amino acids long. This chain's CDR3 is CSAHIRSNYGYTF. The CDR3 nucleotides read TGCAGCGCTCACATCCGGTCTAACTATGGCTACACCTTC.

The table lists this clonotype with a few counts. The chain uses TRBV20-1 and TRBJ1-2; possible D gene TRBD1, 6 bases. CDR1 is DFQATT and CDR2 is SNEGSKA in the germline V gene (reference sequence). The CDR3 extends over 13 amino acids. Trimming took off 7 bases at V and 6 bases at J, with 18 bases between the two ends. For the CDR3, the DNA is TGCAGTGTTGTTGAAGGGGGGGCTAATGGCTACACCTTC. Amino acids: CSVVEGGANGYTF.

Only a few counts were recorded for this clonotype. J is TRBJ2-3 and V is TRBV9, with 8 bases identical to TRBD2. V lost 2 bases, J lost 2 bases, and 4 bases stayed unmatched. This CDR3 comprises 15 residues. Per the germline V gene, CDR1 is SGDLS and CDR2 is YYNGEE. The DNA of the CDR3 is TGTGCCAGCAGCGTGACGGGGGGGCCCACAGATACGCAGTATTTT. Amino acid sequence: CASSVTGGPTDTQYF.

V usage is TRBV20-1 and J usage is TRBJ2-1; D gene ambiguous. Trimming pared 6 bases from V and 0 bases from J, leaving 15 bases between. Germline-derived CDR1 and CDR2 are DFQATT and SNEGSKA (reference sequence). The CDR3 totals 15 residues. The CDR3 DNA follows: TGCAGTGCGCCTCGGACCGGTAGCTCCTACAATGAGCAGTTCTTC. Residues: CSAPRTGSSYNEQFF.

The chain couples TRBV5-6 to TRBJ2-2, with D possibly TRBD2 on 6 matching bases. This CDR3 is 17 amino acids long. Germline CDR1 SGHDT, CDR2 YYEEEE. Trimming took 4 bases from V and 6 from J, leaving 22 bases between them. In nucleotides, the CDR3 is TGTGCCAGCAGCCTCCAAACGGGACTGCCGTCGCCCGGGGAGCTGTTTTTT. Protein sequence: CASSLQTGLPSPGELFF. Full variable domain (missing parts from reference TRBV5-6 and TRBJ2-2): DAGVTQSPTHLIKTRGQQVTLRCSPKSGHDTVSWYQQALGQGPQFIFQYYEEEERQRGNFPDRFSGHQFPNYSSELNVNALLLGDSALYLCASSLQTGLPSPGELFFGEGSRLTVL.

There are a few counts of this clonotype. The V and J genes are TRBV20-1 and TRBJ2-5; D ambiguous. This CDR3 spans 11 amino acids. CDR1 and CDR2 (germline): DFQATT, SNEGSKA (reference sequence). The V and J ends lost 3 bases and 4 bases respectively, with 6 bases between them. The DNA of the CDR3 is TGCAGTGCTAGTACGGTAGAGACCCAGTACTTC. Its protein product is CSASTVETQYF.

This rearrangement joins TRBV4-2 to TRBJ2-1; D is ambiguous. V was cut by 0 bases and J by 13 bases, with 13 bases left in between. The V gene's germline CDR1 is LGHNA and CDR2 YNFKEQ. The CDR3 length is 13 residues. CDR3 bases: TGTGCCAGCAGCCAAGAGACCCGAGAGACCCAGTTCTTC. Amino acid sequence: CASSQETRETQFF.

V is TRBV20-1 and J is TRBJ2-5; D possibly corresponds to TRBD2 (6 bases). This CDR3 spans 14 amino acids. V was shortened by 6 bases and J by 1 base, with 15 bases between the two germline ends. CDR1 and CDR2 from the germline V gene are DFQATT and SNEGSKA (reference sequence). CDR3 sequence reads: CSARLGASQETQYF. CDR3 bases: TGCAGTGCCCGACTAGGCGCCTCCCAAGAGACCCAGTACTTC.

This chain uses TRBV12-3 or TRBV12-4 with TRBJ1-6; maybe TRBD1 (6 bases). V dropped 5 bases and J dropped 3 bases, with 14 bases sitting between them. The CDR3 is 16 amino acids. This CDR3 is CASSLTQGFYNSPLHF. CDR3 coding DNA: TGTGCCAGCAGTCTAACCCAGGGGTTCTATAATTCACCCCTCCACTTT.

The sample holds a few counts of this clonotype. A much bigger clone sits one base away, suggesting this may be a read error. The J gene is TRBJ1-2, the V gene TRBV6-6, with D uncertain. Germline CDR1 is MNHNY and CDR2 is SVGAGI (reference sequence). CDR3 length: 10 amino acids. Trimming stripped 0 bases from V and 7 bases from J, with 0 bases between. The DNA for the CDR3 is TGTGCCAGCAGTTACTCTGGCTACACCTTC. This encodes CASSYSGYTF.

The chain joins TRBV27 to TRBJ2-1; maybe TRBD2 (5 bases). Trimming shortened V by 5 bases and J by 7 bases, and 15 bases separated the two germline ends. The CDR3 sequence is 14 residues long. CDR1 is MNHEY, CDR2 SMNVEV, per germline (reference sequence). The CDR3 is CASSGYPLGNEQFF. The CDR3 region has the DNA TGTGCCAGCAGTGGATACCCACTAGGAAATGAGCAGTTCTTC.

The chain links TRBV7-9 to TRBJ1-1; no firm D call. The CDR3 length is 13 residues. Trimming removed 0 bases from V and 11 bases from J, with 13 bases in between. Germline CDR1 reads SEHNR; CDR2 reads FQNEAQ (reference sequence). The DNA for the CDR3 is TGTGCCAGCAGCTTAGCTTCAGGACCGGGGGCTTTCTTT. Its translation is CASSLASGPGAFF.

The genes are TRBV4-1 and TRBJ1-1; possibly TRBD1 for D (6 bases). This CDR3 comprises 16 residues. Germline CDR1 MGHRA, CDR2 YSYEKL. Trimming removed 1 base at V and 1 base at J, with 13 bases between. CDR3 protein: CASSQGPTGSNTEAFF. CDR3 nucleotides: TGCGCCAGCAGCCAAGGCCCGACAGGATCGAACACTGAAGCTTTCTTT.

The rearrangement links TRBV20-1 to TRBJ2-5; 8 bases fit TRBD1. With V trimmed by 5 bases and J by 11 bases, 16 bases remained unmatched. The CDR3 runs to 14 residues. Germline loops: CDR1 DFQATT, CDR2 SNEGSKA (reference sequence). CDR3: CSAGTGIIRGEQYF. CDR3 sequence (DNA): TGCAGTGCTGGGACAGGCATCATTAGGGGTGAGCAGTACTTC.

The sample holds a few counts of this clonotype. This sequence joins TRBV20-1 and TRBJ2-1; possibly TRBD2 for D (6 bases). V was trimmed by 1 base and J by 0 bases, leaving 16 bases between them. Per germline, CDR1 DFQATT and CDR2 SNEGSKA (reference sequence). The CDR3 covers 17 residues. The CDR3 loop reads CSARASTGASSYNEQFF. CDR3 bases: TGCAGTGCTAGAGCTAGTACGGGAGCGAGCTCCTACAATGAGCAGTTCTTC.

Only a few counts were recorded for this clonotype. The chain combines TRBV6-1 with TRBJ2-5, with 12 bases matching TRBD1. The end of the DNA aligns better with TRBJ2-7, so the J call may be wrong. The germline CDR1 and CDR2 sequences are MNHNS and SASEGT. CDR3 size: 16 residues. DNA of the CDR3: TGTGCCAGCAGTGAATTCCGGGACAGGGGGCGTTACGAGCAGTACTTC. Protein: CASSEFRDRGRYEQYF.

Points on this clonotype: The junction and the germline gene differ at one end; a read error may be behind it. The rearrangement links TRBV12-3 or TRBV12-4 to TRBJ2-3; D is unresolved. The CDR3 is 16 residues long. In nucleotides, the CDR3 is TGTGCCAGCAGTTTTCCCGAGGAGTTGAGCGCAGATATGCAGTATTTT. Its protein product is CASSFPEELSADMQYF.

This clonotype was detected only a few times. This chain links TRBV4-1 with TRBJ2-4; D unclear. Trimming pared 0 bases from V and 0 bases from J, leaving 9 bases between. The CDR3 spans 16 residues. From germline, CDR1 is MGHRA and CDR2 YSYEKL. CDR3 in amino acids: CASSQDLGLAKNIQYF. The CDR3 DNA reads as TGCGCCAGCAGCCAAGATCTGGGGTTAGCCAAAAACATTCAGTACTTC.

This clonotype was seen only a few times. The chain couples TRBV28 to TRBJ2-7; D remains unclear. Per germline, CDR1 MDHEN and CDR2 SYDVKM. Trimming left V 4 bases short and J 2 bases short, with 15 bases between. The CDR3 length is 15 residues. The CDR3 reads CASSSPSGPTYEQYF. In DNA, the CDR3 is TGTGCCAGCAGTTCCCCGTCAGGACCCACCTACGAGCAGTACTTC.

This clonotype was detected only a few times. This rearrangement joins TRBV28 to TRBJ2-4, with 7 bases identical to TRBD1. The J call may be mistaken, given a closer DNA end match to TRBJ2-7. Germline V CDR1 and CDR2: MDHEN, SYDVKM. CDR3 size: 15 residues. The DNA for the CDR3 is TGTGCCAGCAGTTTATATTACAGGGGTGGGTACGAGCAGTACTTC. Translation gives CASSLYYRGGYEQYF.

This clonotype was detected only a few times. The rearrangement uses TRBV27 and TRBJ1-2, with D possibly TRBD1 on 5 matching bases. Germline assignment: CDR1 MNHEY and CDR2 SMNVEV (reference sequence). The CDR3 has 13 residues. Trimming removed 8 bases at V and 7 bases at J, with 17 bases between. This CDR3 reads CASRNRRQGGYTF. The CDR3 DNA reads as TGTGCCAGCCGAAATCGGAGGCAGGGTGGCTACACCTTC.

The chain links TRBV20-1 to TRBJ2-3; TRBD1 aligns across 8 bases. This CDR3 comprises 15 residues. V dropped 0 bases and J dropped 3; count of bases not matched to a gene: 5. The V gene's germline CDR1 is DFQATT and CDR2 SNEGSKA (reference sequence). The CDR3 loop reads CSARDSNRGTDTQYF. CDR3 bases: TGCAGTGCTAGAGATTCGAACAGGGGGACAGATACGCAGTATTTT.